The T cell receptor (beta chain) described here comes from a study of T-cell reconstitution after alpha-beta-depleted transplantation in children. In regard to this clonotype: The antigen is unknown.

Study-wide findings and caveats: One year post-transplant, T-cell counts and diversity were largely derived from T cells produced anew. Some patients' high day-60 TCRbeta diversity was traced to surviving recipient T cells and thymic progenitors. There were reportedly several hundred expanded graft clones from which alpha-beta T cells came about two months after transplant.

With 2 bases removed from V and 6 bases from J, the gap between germline ends came to 17 bases. The germline gives CDR1 LNHDA, CDR2 SQIVND (reference sequence). The CDR3 runs 17 residues. Unique molecular identifiers were incorporated during preparation of the TCRbeta library. TCRdb analysed the PCR reads with MiXCR anew, one entry per CDR3 protein. The repertoire holds approximately 630,000 distinct CDR3 sequences, with around 13% as singletons. This chain connects TRBV19 to TRBJ1-6; no reliable D call. The sequence was collected from a girl aged 2-10 years with congenital amegakaryocytic thrombocytopenia, due to receive a stem cell transplant. The sequencing used PBMCs, collected before TCRalphabeta/CD19-depleted stem cell transplant. In DNA form, the CDR3 reads TGTGCCAGTAGTATACAGATCGGCAGTAAAATTAATTCACCCCTCCACTTT. It codes for CASSIQIGSKINSPLHF.